Presented here are 22 T cell receptor beta chains from one specimen sequenced in a study of blood T cell repertoires in COVID-19. The protocol was immunoSEQ multiplex PCR, while the TCRdb copy is restricted to in-frame clones and leaves out a portion. The sample lists around 370,000 clones, around nine tenths occurring once. Sequences were obtained from peripheral blood. All receptors derive from a woman aged 70-85 years with COVID-19, enrolled during active disease.

This rearrangement joins TRBV10-2 to TRBJ1-1; D is ambiguous. Trimming took 7 bases from V and 1 from J, leaving 13 bases between them. Germline CDR1 WSHSY, CDR2 SAAADI. CDR3 length: 14 residues. The CDR3 reads CASILPGGNTEAFF. For the CDR3, the DNA is TGCGCCAGCATCCTCCCGGGAGGGAACACTGAAGCTTTCTTT.

J is TRBJ2-3 and V is TRBV30; 7 nucleotides match TRBD1. The germline gives CDR1 GTSNPN, CDR2 SVGIG (reference sequence). The CDR3 has 14 residues. V shed 3 bases, J shed 0 bases, and the junction held 3 bases outside the gene matches. CDR3 sequence reads: CAWRAQGSTDTQYF. The CDR3 DNA reads as TGTGCCTGGAGGGCACAGGGGAGCACAGATACGCAGTATTTT.

This clone has more than one count but fewer than ten. The rearrangement uses TRBV29-1 and TRBJ1-1, with TRBD1 identical over 7 bases. Per the germline V gene, CDR1 is SQVTM and CDR2 is ANQGSEA. V shed 2 bases and J 1 base; nucleotides not matched to a gene: 4. The CDR3 is 14 amino acids. The CDR3 coding sequence is TGCAGCGTTGAAAGGGACAGCGAGAACACTGAAGCTTTCTTT. Amino acid sequence: CSVERDSENTEAFF.

The V call is TRBV20-1, the J call TRBJ1-2; 7 bases are shared with TRBD1. In germline, CDR1 is DFQATT, CDR2 SNEGSKA (reference sequence). The length of the CDR3 is 11 residues. Trimming removed 5 bases from V and 7 bases from J; junction bases left unmatched: 4. This chain's CDR3 is CSASHRGGYTF. The CDR3 DNA is TGCAGTGCTTCGCACAGGGGTGGCTACACCTTC.

The rearrangement joins TRBV7-9 to TRBJ2-5, with TRBD1 identical over 7 bases. The V gene's germline CDR1 is SEHNR and CDR2 FQNEAQ (reference sequence). Trimming cost V 10 bases and J 5 bases; bases outside gene matches: 13. The CDR3 is 14 residues long. Here the CDR3 reads CATRRTPRGETQYF. The CDR3 coding sequence is TGTGCCACCCGCAGGACGCCCAGGGGGGAGACCCAGTACTTC.

The chain couples TRBV5-1 to TRBJ1-1; 10 bases line up with TRBD1. V was pared by 1 base and J by 3 bases, with 3 bases of the junction left unmatched. The CDR3 extends over 15 amino acids. In germline, CDR1 is SGHRS, CDR2 YFSETQ. This chain's CDR3 is CASSLFGTGDTEAFF. CDR3 nucleotide sequence: TGCGCCAGCAGCTTGTTCGGGACAGGGGACACTGAAGCTTTCTTT.

The genes are TRBV5-4 and TRBJ1-3, with a weak D call TRBD1 (5 bases). Germline V gene lookup returns CDR1 SGHNT and CDR2 YYREEE (reference sequence). The CDR3 consists of 14 residues. The V gene lost 5 bases and the J gene lost 4 bases, with 13 bases spanning the gap. CDR3 DNA sequence: TGTGCCAGCAGAATCCAGGGATCGGGAAACACCATATATTTT. This codes for CASRIQGSGNTIYF.

The chain employs TRBV29-1 and TRBJ1-1; D perhaps matches TRBD1 (5 bases). CDR1 SQVTM and CDR2 ANQGSEA come from the germline V gene. The CDR3 has 12 amino acids. V shed 6 bases and J shed 6 bases, with 14 bases lying between them. CDR3 region: CSVTDSQPEAFF. For the CDR3, the DNA is TGCAGCGTGACAGACAGCCAGCCTGAAGCTTTCTTT.

This clone was counted only a few times. V gene TRBV24-1 combines with J gene TRBJ1-5, with D possibly TRBD1 on 5 matching bases. The ends were cut back, 1 base at V and 6 bases at J, with 6 bases in the middle. The germline CDR1 and CDR2 sequences are KGHDR and SFDVKD. This CDR3 is built from 13 residues. DNA of the CDR3: TGTGCCACCAGTGATTTTCAGGGTCAGCCCCAGCATTTT. Translated, it gives CATSDFQGQPQHF.

The V gene is TRBV19, the J gene TRBJ1-5; 7 bases align to TRBD1. The J segment lost 4 bases and the V segment lost 7 bases, leaving 4 bases of the junction unmatched. This CDR3 spans 13 amino acids. Germline lookup yields CDR1 LNHDA and CDR2 SQIVND (reference sequence). The CDR3 sequence: CASTGTVNQPQHF. CDR3 bases: TGTGCCAGTACCGGGACAGTTAATCAGCCCCAGCATTTT. Filled out from reference TRBV19 and TRBJ1-5, the complete variable domain reads DGGITQSPKYLFRKEGQNVTLSCEQNLNHDAMYWYRQDPGQGLRLIYYSQIVNDFQKGDIAEGYSVSREKKESFPLTVTSAQKNPTAFYLCASTGTVNQPQHFGDGTRLSIL.

The chain recombines TRBV3-1 (or the pseudogene TRBV3-2) with TRBJ2-1, with a tentative D call TRBD2 (6 bases). Germline CDR1 and CDR2: LGHDT and YNNKEL (reference sequence). The CDR3 is made up of 18 amino acids. V lost 1 base and J 5 bases, leaving 21 bases between the germline ends. The CDR3, as DNA: TGTGCCAGCAGCCAAGGCGTCTGGGAGTGGCGGGGCCACAATGAGCAGTTCTTC. It specifies CASSQGVWEWRGHNEQFF.

The CDR3 nucleotides are TGTGCCACCAGTGAGCGGACAGGGATTGGCTACACCTTC. Translating it yields CATSERTGIGYTF. The chain combines TRBV24-1 with TRBJ1-2, with 8 bases that match TRBD1. The ends lost 4 bases at V and 7 bases at J; junction bases unmatched: 4. Germline-derived CDR1 and CDR2 are KGHDR and SFDVKD. This CDR3 region has 13 residues.

The chain has TRBV6-5 and TRBJ1-2; TRBD1 aligns across 8 bases. Germline assignment: CDR1 MNHEY and CDR2 SVGAGI. Trimming cost V 7 bases and J 4 bases; bases outside gene matches: 5. The CDR3 sequence is 13 residues long. The CDR3 region is CASITDRAYGYTF. The CDR3 DNA reads TGTGCCAGCATCACGGACAGGGCCTATGGCTACACCTTC.

This clone came up once. The chain is built from TRBV4-3 and TRBJ1-5; unclear D gene. The CDR3 has 14 amino acids. Germline CDR1 reads LGHNA; CDR2 reads YSLEER. V was cut by 2 bases and J by 3 bases, with 8 bases left in between. CDR3 sequence reads: CASSQTPANQPQHF. Here the CDR3 DNA reads TGCGCCAGCAGCCAAACTCCCGCCAATCAGCCCCAGCATTTT.

The rearrangement links TRBV6-5 to TRBJ2-5; tentative D call: TRBD2 (7 bases). The CDR3 is made up of 14 amino acids. Trimming pared 7 bases from V and 4 bases from J, leaving 16 bases between. Germline lookup yields CDR1 MNHEY and CDR2 SVGAGI. In nucleotides, the CDR3 is TGTGCCAGCAACTTGGACGGGGGGCGAGAGACCCAGTACTTC. This gives the protein CASNLDGGRETQYF.

This chain joins TRBV13 and TRBJ1-2, with TRBD1 identical over 12 bases. The CDR3 totals 15 residues. The J segment lost 9 bases and the V segment lost 4 bases, leaving 9 bases of the junction unmatched. The germline CDR1 and CDR2 sequences are PRHDT and FYEKMQ (reference sequence). The DNA for the CDR3 is TGTGCCAGCAGCTACGACTACGGGACAGGGGGCAGCTACACCTTC. This sequence encodes CASSYDYGTGGSYTF.

The chain uses TRBV5-1 and TRBJ2-1; tentatively, D is TRBD2 (6 bases). The CDR3 is 18 amino acids. Germline V gene lookup returns CDR1 SGHRS and CDR2 YFSETQ. The V gene lost 0 bases and the J gene lost 0 bases, with 16 bases spanning the gap. DNA of the CDR3: TGCGCCAGCAGCTTGGCAGGACTATACCCAAGCTCCTACAATGAGCAGTTCTTC. Translation gives CASSLAGLYPSSYNEQFF.

The genes are TRBV28 and TRBJ1-6; TRBD1 agrees at 10 bases. CDR1 is MDHEN, CDR2 SYDVKM, per germline. The CDR3 is 16 residues long. Losses at the gene ends were 5 bases for V and 7 bases for J; bases not matched to a gene: 8. The CDR3 nucleotides read TGTGCCAGCAGTGGGACAGGGGTGCTGCGAAATTCACCCCTCCACTTT. It encodes CASSGTGVLRNSPLHF.

The genes are TRBV6-2 or TRBV6-3 and TRBJ2-7, with 9 bases matching TRBD1. Trimming took 2 bases from V and 6 from J; bases not matched to a gene: 14. The CDR3 runs to 17 residues. The V gene's germline CDR1 is MNHEY and CDR2 SVGEGT. The CDR3 reads CASSYGSPSDRGTEQYF. The CDR3, as DNA: TGTGCCAGCAGTTACGGGAGTCCTTCGGACAGGGGTACCGAGCAGTACTTC.

The genes are TRBV25-1 and TRBJ2-5; 12 bases are a match to TRBD2. The CDR3 runs to 16 residues. Per germline, CDR1 MGHDK and CDR2 SYGVNS. Trimming removed 8 bases from V and 2 bases from J; junction bases left unmatched: 9. The CDR3 DNA reads TGTGCCAGCGCTCGACTAGCGGGGGCCCTTCAAGAGACCCAGTACTTC. It yields the protein CASARLAGALQETQYF.

The chain employs TRBV12-2 and TRBJ2-3; the listed D gene, TRBD2, was not tested against the DNA. TRBV12-2 represents a pseudogene. The CDR3 length is 13 residues. This chain's CDR3 is CASRLARIYTQYF. The CDR3 region has the DNA TGTGCAAGTCGCTTAGCGAGGATATATACGCAGTATTTT.

The chain employs TRBV6-2 or TRBV6-3 and TRBJ1-3; possibly TRBD1 for D (5 bases). The CDR3 runs 15 residues. Germline V gene sequence: CDR1 MNHEY, CDR2 SVGEGT. Trimming removed 4 bases at V and 4 bases at J, with 14 bases between. CDR3 region: CASSFRQLEGNTIYF. CDR3 nucleotide sequence: TGTGCCAGCAGTTTTCGACAGCTCGAGGGAAACACCATATATTTT.